This T cell receptor (beta chain) came from a study of cytomegalovirus exposure and HLA in healthy donors. Vbeta (60) and Jbeta (13) primers were used in the PCR. Clones were sequenced by immunoSEQ multiplex PCR, and TCRdb holds only the in-frame ones, with some missing. The repertoire includes about 93,000 clones, 60% to 80% of them detected once, and approximately 2% sits in the top ten. V shed 1 base and J shed 10 bases, with 13 bases lying between them. Germline V gene sequence: CDR1 LNHDA, CDR2 SQIVND (reference sequence). The CDR3 loop spans 14 amino acids. Details on this clone: Its cognate antigen is unknown.

Study observations and caveats: Apart from CMV serostatus, no immune exposure information was available.

This sequence was found in a boy younger than 18 in good health and CMV-seronegative. The chain links TRBV19 to TRBJ1-4; tentatively, D is TRBD1 (5 bases). Sequenced sample: PBMCs. CDR3 DNA: TGTGCCAGTAGTATAGGGCAGGGTGGACGAAAACTGTTTTTT. Protein product: CASSIGQGGRKLFF. The whole variable domain, remainder taken from reference TRBV19 and TRBJ1-4, is DGGITQSPKYLFRKEGQNVTLSCEQNLNHDAMYWYRQDPGQGLRLIYYSQIVNDFQKGDIAEGYSVSREKKESFPLTVTSAQKNPTAFYLCASSIGQGGRKLFFGSGTQLSVL.